This note documents a single T cell receptor beta chain sequence. The target antigen is unknown. The sample belongs to a study of blood T cells in healthy people across ages. Points from the study as a whole: With age, beta diversity per million T cells declined roughly linearly, significantly by 30 to 40.

Every participating donor contributed 8.5 to 10 milliliters of peripheral blood through a draw. Sample-barcoded 5' priming and a J-beta primer mix drove a second PCR of about 7 to 11 cycles. TCRdb independently ran MiXCR on the 5' RACE reads; one entry per CDR3 protein. Among almost 1 million distinct CDR3 sequences, 51% were seen once, and the ten largest hold roughly 23%. The V gene's germline CDR1 is KGHDR and CDR2 SFDVKD. This CDR3 comprises 14 residues. Between the trimmed V and J ends, which lost 12 bases and 6 bases, there was a span of 19 bases. This receptor was taken from a woman aged 55-75 years in good health. The sample consisted of blood. The chain recombines TRBV24-1 with TRBJ2-2; D ambiguous. As DNA, the CDR3 is TGTGCCGTCTTAGGCCCAGGAAAGGCCGGGGAGCTGTTTTTT. This codes for CAVLGPGKAGELFF.